This record looks at one T cell receptor beta chain sequence and its context. As yet, its antigen is unknown. Tagging with unique molecular identifiers was a feature of the TCR beta cDNA libraries. TCRdb fed the PCR reads into MiXCR, producing one record per CDR3 protein. The data contain some 690,000 distinct CDR3 sequences, roughly three fifths of them seen just once; the ten biggest clones take up over 9%. This specimen belongs to a study of post-analysis software for immune sequencing data. About the research overall: Some patients lacked subtype; others had relapsing-remitting, secondary progressive or progressive-relapsing disease.

Study-wide points: F measure grouped same-batch samples tightly together. Those with multiple sclerosis, the patient group, showed significantly lower normalized Chao1 diversity than controls.

Sequenced material: blood. The receptor's source is a girl aged 2 to 9 with multiple sclerosis.

This CDR3 is CATPRYLPLCLTF. The CDR3 nucleotides read TGTGCCACCCCGCGTTATCTTCCCCTTTGCCTCACCTTC. The V call is TRBV15, the J call TRBJ1-2; D uncertain. Germline V lookup: CDR1 LNHNV, CDR2 YYDKDF (reference sequence). The CDR3 covers 13 residues. Trimming shortened V by 8 bases and J by 13 bases, and 23 bases separated the two germline ends.